These 20 T cell receptor beta chains originate from one sample sequenced in a study of cytomegalovirus exposure and HLA in healthy donors. Primers included in the PCR were 60 Vbeta and 13 Jbeta primers. The protocol was immunoSEQ multiplex PCR, while the TCRdb copy is restricted to in-frame clones and leaves out a portion. The sample holds approximately 140,000 clones, 65% to 80% seen once. The material sequenced was PBMCs. These receptors were taken from a male donor in good health and CMV-seropositive.

This chain uses TRBV19 with TRBJ2-7, with 7 bases that match TRBD2. The ends lost 3 bases at V and 5 bases at J; junction bases unmatched: 10. The V gene's germline CDR1 is LNHDA and CDR2 SQIVND (reference sequence). This CDR3 is 15 amino acids long. The CDR3 region has the DNA TGTGCCAGTAGTATTTTCGCCAGGGAGGGGAACGAGCAGTACTTC. Residues: CASSIFAREGNEQYF.

The V and J genes are TRBV29-1 and TRBJ2-4, with 9 positions matching TRBD1. Germline V gives CDR1 SQVTM, CDR2 ANQGSEA. V gave up 6 bases and J gave up 9 bases; unmatched junction bases: 12. The CDR3 sequence is 14 residues long. The CDR3 loop reads CSVGALTGGGIQYF. CDR3 DNA: TGCAGCGTAGGCGCTCTAACAGGGGGCGGCATTCAGTACTTC. Full variable domain (remainder filled in from reference TRBV29-1 and TRBJ2-4): SAVISQKPSRDICQRGTSLTIQCQVDSQVTMMFWYRQQPGQSLTLIATANQGSEATYESGFVIDKFPISRPNLTFSTLTVSNMSPEDSSIYLCSVGALTGGGIQYFGAGTRLSVL.

The CDR3 DNA sequence: TGTGCCAGCAGCCCTGGACTAGCGGCCGAGGGAGACACCGGGGAGCTGTTTTTT. Protein: CASSPGLAAEGDTGELFF. The chain links TRBV7-3 to TRBJ2-2, with 10 bases that match TRBD2. V lost 5 bases and J lost 3; bases outside the gene matches: 12. The CDR3 is made up of 18 amino acids. CDR1 SGHTA and CDR2 FQGTGA come from the germline V gene.

The table lists this clone with a count of one. This chain links TRBV18 with TRBJ1-5; no clear D gene. With 2 bases removed from V and 8 bases from J, the gap between germline ends came to 13 bases. The CDR3 has 14 residues. Germline assignment: CDR1 KGHSH and CDR2 LQKENI. DNA for the CDR3: TGTGCCAGCTCACCAACCCAAGAGGGCGAGCCCCAGCATTTT. Amino acids: CASSPTQEGEPQHF.

The chain links TRBV7-9 to TRBJ2-1, with 9 bases matching TRBD2. Germline trimming cut 2 bases from V and 4 bases from J; bases unmatched to any gene: 3. The germline V gene encodes CDR1 SEHNR and CDR2 FQNEAQ (reference sequence). This CDR3 region has 15 residues. The DNA for the CDR3 is TGTGCCAGCAGCTTATGGAGCGGGAGGTACAATGAGCAGTTCTTC. Translating gives CASSLWSGRYNEQFF.

V gene TRBV5-4 combines with J gene TRBJ2-7; 8 bases are shared with TRBD1. This CDR3 spans 14 amino acids. V lost 2 bases to trimming and J lost 8 bases; unmatched junction nucleotides: 9. Germline assignment: CDR1 SGHNT and CDR2 YYREEE (reference sequence). DNA for the CDR3: TGTGCCAGCAGCTTCCAGGGGGCAGGTTACAAGCAGTACTTC. This translates into CASSFQGAGYKQYF.

The V gene is TRBV27, the J gene TRBJ2-3, with 14 bases matching TRBD2. Germline CDR1 and CDR2: MNHEY and SMNVEV (reference sequence). This CDR3 comprises 18 residues. The trim removed 5 bases at V and 1 base at J, leaving 8 bases unmatched. CDR3 sequence (DNA): TGTGCCAGCAGTCTACAGAGACTAGCGGGAGGGGGCACAGATACGCAGTATTTT. Amino acids: CASSLQRLAGGGTDTQYF.

This clone has a handful of counts. The chain is built from TRBV6-1 and TRBJ1-2; TRBD1 matches 10 bases. The germline gives CDR1 MNHNS, CDR2 SASEGT. With 1 base clipped from V and 3 bases from J, the junction kept 5 bases outside the gene matches. The CDR3 runs to 16 residues. The DNA of the CDR3 is TGTGCCAGCAGTGAAGGGGAGACAGGGGGCGACTATGGCTACACCTTC. It yields the protein CASSEGETGGDYGYTF.

This clone showed up just once. V gene TRBV7-9 combines with J gene TRBJ2-7; 8 bases agree with TRBD2. This CDR3 is 15 amino acids long. CDR1 and CDR2 from the germline V gene are SEHNR and FQNEAQ (reference sequence). V lost 2 bases to trimming and J lost 0 bases; unmatched junction nucleotides: 3. CDR3 in amino acids: CASSLLAGGSYEQYF. CDR3 bases: TGTGCCAGCAGCTTACTGGCGGGGGGCTCCTACGAGCAGTACTTC.

The CDR3 protein is CASRMKGSGDLGYTF. As DNA, the CDR3 is TGTGCCAGCAGAATGAAGGGCAGTGGGGACTTGGGCTACACCTTC. The J gene is TRBJ1-2, the V gene TRBV6-1, with D possibly TRBD1 on 5 matching bases. CDR1 and CDR2 (germline): MNHNS, SASEGT. The CDR3 consists of 15 residues. The germline V and J ends were trimmed by 6 bases and 8 bases, with 22 bases remaining between them.

The genes are TRBV28 and TRBJ1-2, with 7 bases fitting TRBD1. CDR3 size: 14 residues. After removal of 5 bases from V and 4 bases from J, the junction contained 7 bases not matched to a gene. In germline, CDR1 is MDHEN, CDR2 SYDVKM. In DNA, the CDR3 is TGTGCCAGCAGTCAAGGGGGCGCCCCCTATGGCTACACCTTC. It encodes CASSQGGAPYGYTF.

The CDR3 spells CASSLGQGGGYTF. As DNA, the CDR3 is TGTGCCAGCAGCTTAGGACAGGGGGGAGGCTACACCTTC. The J gene is TRBJ1-2, the V gene TRBV7-2; TRBD1 agrees at 9 bases. CDR1 is SGHTA, CDR2 FQGNSA, per germline. Germline trimming cut 1 base from V and 8 bases from J; bases unmatched to any gene: 2. The CDR3 is made up of 13 amino acids.

The rearrangement links TRBV7-9 to TRBJ1-2, with D perhaps TRBD1 (5 bases). The CDR3 length is 14 residues. V lost 5 bases and J 0 bases, leaving 10 bases between the germline ends. CDR1 and CDR2 from the germline V gene are SEHNR and FQNEAQ (reference sequence). CDR3 loop: CASSGRDPNYGYTF. The CDR3 coding sequence is TGTGCCAGCAGCGGCAGGGATCCTAACTATGGCTACACCTTC. Complete variable domain (other parts from reference TRBV7-9 and TRBJ1-2): DTGVSQNPRHKITKRGQNVTFRCDPISEHNRLYWYRQTLGQGPEFLTYFQNEAQLEKSRLLSDRFSAERPKGSFSTLEIQRTEQGDSAMYLCASSGRDPNYGYTFGSGTRLTVV.

This chain uses TRBV2 with TRBJ1-2; 8 nucleotides agree with TRBD1. This CDR3 has 13 amino acids. Looked up from germline, CDR1 is SNHLY and CDR2 is FYNNEI. V trimming: 5 bases; J trimming: 7 bases; junction bases outside the gene matches: 6. The CDR3 protein is CASSLDRDRGYTF. DNA of the CDR3: TGTGCCAGCAGTCTGGACAGGGATCGTGGCTACACCTTC.

The V gene is TRBV29-1, the J gene TRBJ2-4, with D perhaps TRBD2 (6 bases). The CDR3 spans 12 residues. Germline loops: CDR1 SQVTM, CDR2 ANQGSEA. V lost 7 bases to trimming and J lost 1 base, with 8 bases between them. The CDR3 bases are TGCAGCGCGGGGGAGGCCAAAAACATTCAGTACTTC. Translation: CSAGEAKNIQYF. The variable domain in full, with the rest retrieved from reference TRBV29-1 and TRBJ2-4, is SAVISQKPSRDICQRGTSLTIQCQVDSQVTMMFWYRQQPGQSLTLIATANQGSEATYESGFVIDKFPISRPNLTFSTLTVSNMSPEDSSIYLCSAGEAKNIQYFGAGTRLSVL.

The rearrangement links TRBV18 to TRBJ2-1; 12 bases agree with TRBD1. The CDR3 is 17 amino acids. The junction had 3 bases not matched to a gene; V was cut back by 3 bases and J by 0 bases. Germline lookup yields CDR1 KGHSH and CDR2 LQKENI. The CDR3 sequence: CASSPGQGASSYNEQFF. CDR3 sequence (DNA): TGTGCCAGCTCACCGGGACAGGGGGCCAGCTCCTACAATGAGCAGTTCTTC.

The chain couples TRBV7-7 to TRBJ2-5; D possibly corresponds to TRBD1 (5 bases). The CDR3 loop spans 13 amino acids. CDR1 is SSHAT and CDR2 is FNYEAQ in the germline V gene (reference sequence). The CDR3 region is CASSQGRKETQYF. In DNA, the CDR3 is TGTGCTAGCTCTCAGGGTAGGAAGGAGACCCAGTACTTC.

V usage is TRBV18 and J usage is TRBJ1-6; D gene unclear. Germline lookup yields CDR1 KGHSH and CDR2 LQKENI. The CDR3 consists of 13 residues. Trimming took off 2 bases at V and 4 bases at J, with 3 bases between the two ends. The DNA for the CDR3 is TGTGCCAGCTCACCATCATATAATTCACCCCTCCACTTT. It encodes CASSPSYNSPLHF.

The CDR3 bases are TGTGCCAGCAGTTCCACAGGGGTTTTCTACAATGAGCAGTTCTTC. Amino acid sequence: CASSSTGVFYNEQFF. This sequence joins TRBV27 and TRBJ2-1; TRBD1 matches 7 bases. Germline CDR1 MNHEY, CDR2 SMNVEV (reference sequence). Trimming cost V 4 bases and J 3 bases; bases outside gene matches: 6. CDR3 size: 15 residues.

For the CDR3, the DNA is TGTGCCAGCAGTTACCGGACAGGGGGAAACACTGAAGCTTTCTTT. It yields the protein CASSYRTGGNTEAFF. The genes are TRBV6-5 and TRBJ1-1; 10 bases fit TRBD1. Germline lookup yields CDR1 MNHEY and CDR2 SVGAGI. V shed 2 bases and J 2 bases; nucleotides not matched to a gene: 2. This CDR3 region has 15 residues.